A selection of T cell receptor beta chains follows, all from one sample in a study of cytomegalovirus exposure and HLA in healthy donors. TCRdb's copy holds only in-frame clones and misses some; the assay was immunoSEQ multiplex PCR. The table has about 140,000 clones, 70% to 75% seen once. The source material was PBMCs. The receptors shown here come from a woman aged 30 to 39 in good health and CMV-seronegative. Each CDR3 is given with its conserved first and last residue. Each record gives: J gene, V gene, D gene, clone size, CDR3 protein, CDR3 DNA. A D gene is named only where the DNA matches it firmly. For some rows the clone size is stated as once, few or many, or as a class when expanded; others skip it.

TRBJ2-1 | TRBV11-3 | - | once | CASSLRGAGGHEQFF | TGTGCCAGCAGCCTCCGCGGGGCCGGAGGGCATGAGCAGTTCTTC
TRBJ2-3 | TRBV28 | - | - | CASSLFRDTQYF | TGTGCCAGCAGTTTATTCAGGGATACGCAGTATTTT
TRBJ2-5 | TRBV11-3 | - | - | CASSLGGPQETQYF | TGTGCCAGCAGCTTAGGAGGGCCCCAAGAGACCCAGTACTTC
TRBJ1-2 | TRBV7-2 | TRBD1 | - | CASSLEPSGGGYTF | TGTGCCAGCAGCTTAGAGCCCTCAGGGGGTGGCTACACCTTC
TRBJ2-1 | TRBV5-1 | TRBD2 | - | CASSFLAGGQSDEQFF | TGCGCCAGCAGCTTCCTAGCGGGAGGGCAATCAGATGAGCAGTTCTTC
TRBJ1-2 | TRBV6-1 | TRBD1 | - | CASSPGQAYGYTF | TGTGCCAGCAGTCCGGGACAGGCCTATGGCTACACCTTC
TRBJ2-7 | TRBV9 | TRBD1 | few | CASSVGDRATYEQYF | TGTGCCAGCAGCGTAGGAGACAGGGCTACCTACGAGCAGTACTTC
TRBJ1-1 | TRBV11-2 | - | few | CASSPGRWRGMNTEAFF | TGTGCCAGCAGCCCCGGACGGTGGAGGGGTATGAACACTGAAGCTTTCTTT
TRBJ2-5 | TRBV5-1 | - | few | CASSLTVQETQYF | TGCGCCAGCAGCTTAACGGTCCAAGAGACCCAGTACTTC
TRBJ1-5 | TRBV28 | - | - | CASSPDRTNQPQHF | TGTGCCAGCAGTCCCGACAGGACCAATCAGCCCCAGCATTTT
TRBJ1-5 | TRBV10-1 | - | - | CARGPLAGSLCNQPQHF | TGCGCCAGAGGCCCTTTGGCGGGGAGCCTCTGCAATCAGCCCCAGCATTTT
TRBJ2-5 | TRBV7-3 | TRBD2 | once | CASSLSGGEETQYF | TGTGCCAGCAGCCTTAGCGGGGGGGAAGAGACCCAGTACTTC
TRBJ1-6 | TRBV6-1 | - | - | CASSADRPSLHF | TGTGCCAGCAGCGCGGACAGACCTTCTCTCCACTTT
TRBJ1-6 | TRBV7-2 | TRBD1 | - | CASSQDRGKSPLHF | TGTGCCAGCAGCCAGGACAGGGGAAAGTCACCCCTCCACTTT
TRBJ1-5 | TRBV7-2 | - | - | CASSLVNNQPQHF | TGTGCCAGCAGCTTAGTAAACAATCAGCCCCAGCATTTT
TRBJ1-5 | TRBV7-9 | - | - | CASSSQSKPQHF | TGTGCCAGCAGCTCCCAATCAAAGCCCCAGCATTTT
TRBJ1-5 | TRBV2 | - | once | CASPGKGQPQHF | TGTGCCAGCCCAGGGAAAGGTCAGCCCCAGCATTTT
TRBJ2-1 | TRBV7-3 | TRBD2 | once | CASSTTSGAGYNEQFF | TGTGCCAGCAGCACGACTAGCGGGGCCGGGTACAATGAGCAGTTCTTC
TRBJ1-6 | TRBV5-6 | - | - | CASSFVQGRSPLHF | TGTGCCAGCAGCTTCGTACAGGGACGGTCACCCCTCCACTTT
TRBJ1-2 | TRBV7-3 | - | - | CASSVDAAGNYGYTF | TGTGCCAGCAGCGTAGACGCCGCGGGGAACTATGGCTACACCTTC
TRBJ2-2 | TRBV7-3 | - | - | CASSPELVNTGELFF | TGTGCCAGCAGCCCAGAACTAGTGAACACCGGGGAGCTGTTTTTT
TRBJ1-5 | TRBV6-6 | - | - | CASTSPGIGNQPQHF | TGTGCCAGCACCTCGCCGGGGATAGGCAATCAGCCCCAGCATTTT
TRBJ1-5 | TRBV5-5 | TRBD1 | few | CASSVQGNQPQHF | TGTGCCAGCAGTGTACAGGGGAATCAGCCCCAGCATTTT
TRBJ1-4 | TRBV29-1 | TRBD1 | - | CSAQGADEKLFF | TGCAGCGCGCAGGGGGCGGATGAAAAACTGTTTTTT
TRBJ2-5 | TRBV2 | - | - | CASSEGPFLGEETQYF | TGTGCCAGCAGTGAAGGCCCCTTTCTGGGCGAAGAGACCCAGTACTTC
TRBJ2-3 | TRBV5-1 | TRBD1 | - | CASSSPTGSFGEDTQYF | TGCGCCAGCAGCTCCCCGACAGGGTCCTTTGGGGAGGATACGCAGTATTTT
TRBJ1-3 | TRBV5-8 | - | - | CASSLAPQRSGNTIYF | TGTGCCAGCAGCTTGGCCCCCCAGCGCTCTGGAAACACCATATATTTT
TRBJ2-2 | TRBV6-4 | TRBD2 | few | CASSERGDTGELFF | TGTGCCAGCAGTGAGCGGGGGGACACCGGGGAGCTGTTTTTT
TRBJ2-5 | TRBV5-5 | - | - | CASSFRSSRGTQYF | TGTGCCAGCAGCTTTAGGTCCTCTCGGGGGACCCAGTACTTC
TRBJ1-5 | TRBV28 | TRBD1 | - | CASSLSRGRLTGDQPQHF | TGTGCCAGCAGTTTATCAAGGGGACGCCTCACAGGGGATCAGCCCCAGCATTTT
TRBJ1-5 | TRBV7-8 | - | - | CASSTGTFQPQHF | TGTGCCAGCAGCACGGGGACATTTCAGCCCCAGCATTTT
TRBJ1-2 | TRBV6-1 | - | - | CASSESLSEGYGYTF | TGTGCCAGCAGTGAAAGTCTGTCGGAGGGCTATGGCTACACCTTC
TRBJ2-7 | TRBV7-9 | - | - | CASSLLEHEQYF | TGTGCCAGCAGCTTATTAGAGCACGAGCAGTACTTC
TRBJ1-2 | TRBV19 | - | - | CASSTRDKLHGYTF | TGTGCCAGTAGTACACGGGACAAACTACATGGCTACACCTTC
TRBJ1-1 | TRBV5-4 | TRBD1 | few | CASSLRTGWGTEAFF | TGTGCCAGCAGCTTAAGGACAGGGTGGGGCACTGAAGCTTTCTTT
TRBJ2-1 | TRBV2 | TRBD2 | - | CASSEVTSGVERFF | TGTGCCAGCAGTGAAGTCACTAGCGGGGTCGAAAGATTCTTC
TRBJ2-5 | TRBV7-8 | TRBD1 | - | CASTILGQKETQYF | TGTGCCAGCACAATATTGGGACAGAAAGAGACCCAGTACTTC
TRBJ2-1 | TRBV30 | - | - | CAGTGIYNEQFF | TGTGCCGGCACAGGGATTTACAATGAGCAGTTCTTC
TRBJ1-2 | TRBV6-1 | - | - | CASSEAGTTSYGYTF | TGTGCCAGCAGTGAAGCGGGGACTACCTCCTATGGCTACACCTTC
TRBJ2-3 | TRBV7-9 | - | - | CSSSFPYDSGLPTDTQYF | TGTTCCAGCAGCTTCCCTTATGACAGTGGGTTACCCACAGATACGCAGTATTTT
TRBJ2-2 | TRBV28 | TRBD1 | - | CASSLGTAYTGELFF | TGTGCCAGCAGTTTGGGGACAGCCTACACCGGGGAGCTGTTTTTT
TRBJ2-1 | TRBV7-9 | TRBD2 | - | CASSLDQLAEHYNEQFF | TGTGCCAGCAGCTTGGACCAACTAGCGGAACACTACAATGAGCAGTTCTTC
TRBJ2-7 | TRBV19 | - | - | CASSYGRVSEQYF | TGTGCCAGTAGTTACGGCAGGGTTTCCGAGCAGTACTTC
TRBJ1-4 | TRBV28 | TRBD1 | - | CASSRGDSHEKLFF | TGTGCCAGCAGCCGAGGGGACAGTCATGAAAAACTGTTTTTT
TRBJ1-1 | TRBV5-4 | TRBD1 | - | CASSWDRNTEAFF | TGTGCCAGCAGCTGGGACAGGAACACTGAAGCTTTCTTT
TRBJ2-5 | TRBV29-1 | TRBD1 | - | CSAPLRDRVGETQYF | TGCAGCGCCCCCCTCCGGGACAGGGTAGGGGAGACCCAGTACTTC
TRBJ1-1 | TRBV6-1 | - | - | CAGRENTEAFF | TGTGCCGGCCGGGAGAACACTGAAGCTTTCTTT
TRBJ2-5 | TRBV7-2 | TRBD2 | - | CASSLVSGGPETQYF | TGTGCCAGCAGCTTAGTTAGCGGGGGGCCGGAGACCCAGTACTTC
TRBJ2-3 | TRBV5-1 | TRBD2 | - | CASSSPLAGGLTDTQYF | TGCGCCAGCAGCTCCCCACTAGCGGGAGGCCTCACAGATACGCAGTATTTT
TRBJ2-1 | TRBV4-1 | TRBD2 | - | CASSQGFTSGGANEQFF | TGCGCCAGCAGCCAAGGCTTCACTAGCGGGGGGGCTAATGAGCAGTTCTTC
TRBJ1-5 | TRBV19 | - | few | CASSPIAGGSGNQPQHF | TGTGCCAGTAGCCCTATTGCGGGGGGCTCTGGCAATCAGCCCCAGCATTTT
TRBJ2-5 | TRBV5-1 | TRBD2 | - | CASSLGSGGGETQYF | TGCGCCAGCAGCTTGGGGAGCGGGGGCGGAGAGACCCAGTACTTC
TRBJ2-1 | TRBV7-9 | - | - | CASTASQSWQFF | TGTGCCAGCACCGCATCCCAGTCATGGCAGTTCTTC
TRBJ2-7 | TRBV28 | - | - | CASRPQLASPGEQYF | TGTGCCAGCAGGCCTCAGCTGGCCTCACCGGGAGAGCAGTACTTC
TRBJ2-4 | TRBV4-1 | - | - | CASSQELDSPPSLAKNIQYF | TGCGCCAGCAGCCAAGAATTAGACTCTCCCCCGAGTCTAGCCAAAAACATTCAGTACTTC
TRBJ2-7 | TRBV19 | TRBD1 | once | CASPYPSGTEKTYEQYF | TGTGCCAGCCCCTACCCTTCCGGGACAGAAAAAACCTACGAGCAGTACTTC
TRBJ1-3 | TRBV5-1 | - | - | CASSSGSASGNTIYF | TGCGCCAGCAGCTCGGGGTCAGCCTCTGGAAACACCATATATTTT
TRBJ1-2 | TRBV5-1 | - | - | CASSLDRELYTF | TGCGCCAGCAGCTTGGACAGGGAACTCTACACCTTC
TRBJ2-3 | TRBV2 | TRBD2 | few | CASSGGRRTDTQYF | TGTGCCAGCAGTGGCGGGAGACGCACAGATACGCAGTATTTT